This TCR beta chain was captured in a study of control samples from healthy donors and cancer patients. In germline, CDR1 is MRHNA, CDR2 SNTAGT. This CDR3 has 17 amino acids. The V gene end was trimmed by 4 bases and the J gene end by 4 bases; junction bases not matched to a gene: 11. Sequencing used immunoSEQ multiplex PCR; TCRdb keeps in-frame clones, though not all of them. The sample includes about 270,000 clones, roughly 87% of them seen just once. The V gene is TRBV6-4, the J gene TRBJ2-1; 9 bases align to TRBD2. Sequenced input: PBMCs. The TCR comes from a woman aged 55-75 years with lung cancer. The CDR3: CASSAATRLAGYNEQFF. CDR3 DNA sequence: TGTGCCAGCAGTGCCGCCACCCGGCTAGCGGGATACAATGAGCAGTTCTTC.